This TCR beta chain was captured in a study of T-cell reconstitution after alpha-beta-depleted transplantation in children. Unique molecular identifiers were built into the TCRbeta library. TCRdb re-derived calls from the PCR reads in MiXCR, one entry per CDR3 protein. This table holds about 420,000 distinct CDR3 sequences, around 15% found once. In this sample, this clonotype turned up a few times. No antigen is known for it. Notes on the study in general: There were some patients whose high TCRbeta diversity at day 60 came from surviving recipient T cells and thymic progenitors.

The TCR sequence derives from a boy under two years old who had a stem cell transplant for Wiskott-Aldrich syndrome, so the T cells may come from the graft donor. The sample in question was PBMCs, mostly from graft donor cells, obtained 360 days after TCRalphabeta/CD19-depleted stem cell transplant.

The chain's CDR3 is CSARDPWTSGVQETQYF. In nucleotides, the CDR3 is TGCAGTGCTAGAGATCCTTGGACTAGCGGGGTCCAAGAGACCCAGTACTTC. The V call is TRBV20-1, the J call TRBJ2-5; 12 bases line up with TRBD2. The ends lost 0 bases at V and 1 base at J; junction bases unmatched: 6. Germline V gene sequence: CDR1 DFQATT, CDR2 SNEGSKA (reference sequence). The CDR3 runs 17 residues.